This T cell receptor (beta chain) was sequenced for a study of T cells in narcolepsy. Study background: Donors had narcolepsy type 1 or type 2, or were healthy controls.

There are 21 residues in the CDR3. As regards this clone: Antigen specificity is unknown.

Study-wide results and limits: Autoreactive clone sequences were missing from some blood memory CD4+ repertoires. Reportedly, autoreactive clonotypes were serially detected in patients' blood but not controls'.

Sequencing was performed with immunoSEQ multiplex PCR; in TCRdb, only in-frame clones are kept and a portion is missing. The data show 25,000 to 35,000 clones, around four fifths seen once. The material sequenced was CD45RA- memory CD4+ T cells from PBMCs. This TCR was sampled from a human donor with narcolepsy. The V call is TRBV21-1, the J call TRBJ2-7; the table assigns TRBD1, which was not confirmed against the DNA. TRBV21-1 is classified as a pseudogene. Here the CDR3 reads CASSKTGMRTDQERPLGEQYF. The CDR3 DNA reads TGTGCCAGCAGCAAGACGGGGATGAGGACAGATCAAGAGAGACCCCTGGGCGAGCAGTACTTC.